The clone carrying this TCR beta chain was recorded a few times. These data come from a study of blood T cell repertoires in COVID-19. At the level of the study: PBMCs, B-cell-depleted T cells, or T cells were the source of the cDNA or gDNA that made up the material.

The germline V gene encodes CDR1 MNHEY and CDR2 SVGAGI. V lost 0 bases and J 7 bases, leaving 12 bases between the germline ends. CDR3 size: 14 residues. Measured with immunoSEQ multiplex PCR; TCRdb has only the in-frame clones, and not every one. This table has 300,000 to 350,000 clones, 80% to 90% appearing once. The source of this sequence is a young man with COVID-19, enrolled during active disease. The sample comprised peripheral blood. The chain recombines TRBV6-5 with TRBJ1-1; perhaps TRBD1 as D (6 bases). The CDR3 loop is CASSYSSAGVEAFF. The DNA for the CDR3 is TGTGCCAGCAGTTACTCGTCGGCAGGGGTTGAAGCTTTCTTT.